This T cell receptor beta chain was recorded in a study of human CD8 memory T cell subsets. Study-wide results and limits: Stem-like memory T cells and precursor exhausted T cells had repertoires that overlapped very little.

Germline V gene sequence: CDR1 DFQATT, CDR2 SNEGSKA (reference sequence). This CDR3 spans 15 amino acids. Notes on this clonotype: Its specificity is not known.

Libraries of TCR beta chains were produced by 5' RACE (UMI-labeled). TCRdb re-called the 5' RACE reads and gives one entry per CDR3 protein, without DNA. This repertoire comprises about 4,000 distinct CDR3 sequences; its ten largest clones make up approximately 31%. This chain uses TRBV20-1 with TRBJ2-7; TCRdb lists TRBD1, though no DNA is available to test this call. This clonotype was sampled from a human donor in good health. Sequencing input: CD8+ T cells from PBMCs. The chain's CDR3 is CSAEALQGGRYEQYF.